This section outlines one T cell receptor (beta chain) sequence together with its context. Antigen unknown. The entry originates in a study of shared clonotypes between healthy human individuals. Study observations and caveats: With a handful of donors compared, 4.5% to 6.5% of naive CD4 clonotypes were shared. Memory subsets generally showed lower estimated richness than naive subsets.

TCRdb's table, derived via immunoSEQ multiplex PCR, lists solely in-frame clones and lacks some. This repertoire shows around 980,000 clones, about 80% found once; its top ten account for roughly 0.61%. The CDR3 is 15 amino acids. J was trimmed by 0 bases and V by 7 bases; bases with no gene match: 8. Per the germline V gene, CDR1 is SQVTM and CDR2 is ANQGSEA. Each sample came from a Caucasian adult donor living in Nashville, Tennessee. The chain is built from TRBV29-1 and TRBJ2-3; 9 positions agree with TRBD2. Sequencing input: memory CD4+ T cells from PBMCs. Subset described: CD45RA-negative fraction. This TCR derives from a man aged 18 to 29 in good health. Some clones in this sample may be carry-over from other donors' samples. Here the CDR3 reads CSAGGLAGSTDTQYF. The CDR3 DNA sequence: TGCAGCGCTGGGGGGCTAGCGGGAAGCACAGATACGCAGTATTTT.